This T cell receptor beta chain was obtained from a study of CD4 T cells in relation to SARS-CoV-2 and coronaviruses. For the study at large: PBMCs were cultured with antigen for roughly nine days before TCR beta sequencing. Shared crossreactive spike epitopes were mapped to their HLA restriction.

Overall study findings and caveats: Memory recall responses, not primary responses primed in culture, are what the assay detects.

Fewer than 130,000 naive or memory CD4+ cells were cultured with CEF peptides for roughly eleven days. Here immunoSEQ multiplex PCR was the method, and the copy in TCRdb shows in-frame clones only, minus some. The profile shows 43,000 or so clones, roughly 80% of them singletons. About this clone: Its matching antigen is unknown.

The clonotype originates from an adult with COVID-19. The sample taken for sequencing was naive CD4+ T cells from PBMCs, cultured in vitro. Subset given: naive CD4+ T cells isolated by negative enrichment.

This CDR3 is CASRFGTGDPSGANVLTF. CDR3 DNA sequence: TGTGCCAGTAGATTCGGGACAGGCGATCCCTCCGGGGCCAACGTCCTGACTTTC. This chain links TRBV19 with TRBJ2-6, with 8 bases that match TRBD1. The CDR3 loop spans 18 amino acids. Losses at the gene ends were 6 bases for V and 4 bases for J; bases not matched to a gene: 14. Germline V lookup: CDR1 LNHDA, CDR2 SQIVND (reference sequence).